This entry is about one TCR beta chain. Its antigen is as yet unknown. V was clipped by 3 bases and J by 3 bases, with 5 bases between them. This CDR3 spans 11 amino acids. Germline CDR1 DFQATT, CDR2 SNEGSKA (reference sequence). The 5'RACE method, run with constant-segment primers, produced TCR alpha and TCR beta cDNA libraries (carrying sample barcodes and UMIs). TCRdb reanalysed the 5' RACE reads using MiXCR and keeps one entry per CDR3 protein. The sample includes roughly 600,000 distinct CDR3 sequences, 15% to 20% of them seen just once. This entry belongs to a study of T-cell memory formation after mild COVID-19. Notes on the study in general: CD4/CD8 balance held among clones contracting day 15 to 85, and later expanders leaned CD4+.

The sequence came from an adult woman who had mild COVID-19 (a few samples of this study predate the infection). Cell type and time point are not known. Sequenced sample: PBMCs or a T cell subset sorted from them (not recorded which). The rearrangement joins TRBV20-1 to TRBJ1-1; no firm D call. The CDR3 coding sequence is TGCAGTGCTAGGAAGGACACTGAAGCTTTCTTT. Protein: CSARKDTEAFF.